Each of the 4 T cell receptor beta chains below was sequenced from the same sample in a study of response to subunit inactivated influenza vaccine. MiXCR, applied by TCRdb to the RT-PCR reads, yields one record per CDR3 protein. The sample shows 500,000 to 550,000 distinct CDR3 sequences, approximately 7.6% of them seen only once. The input for sequencing was PBMCs from blood, taken about 23 months after vaccination. These receptors all come from a man aged 50 to 69 who received an inactivated influenza vaccine.

This clonotype was found a few times. This chain links TRBV20-1 with TRBJ2-7, with D hard to call. CDR3 length: 12 residues. The germline gives CDR1 DFQATT, CDR2 SNEGSKA (reference sequence). V lost 0 bases to trimming and J lost 4 bases, with 7 bases between them. CDR3 coding DNA: TGCAGTGCTAGAGAACCAGCTTACGAGCAGTACTTC. This sequence encodes CSAREPAYEQYF.

The V call is TRBV7-9, the J call TRBJ2-5; tentatively, D is TRBD1 (5 bases). In germline, CDR1 is SEHNR, CDR2 FQNEAQ (reference sequence). Deletions cut 7 bases from V and 4 bases from J, with 16 bases between. The CDR3 length is 14 residues. The chain's CDR3 is CASTEGRQRETQYF. The CDR3 coding sequence is TGTGCCAGCACCGAAGGGCGACAGAGAGAGACCCAGTACTTC.

This clonotype was counted only a few times. The V gene is TRBV20-1, the J gene TRBJ2-3; D not resolved. Looked up from germline, CDR1 is DFQATT and CDR2 is SNEGSKA (reference sequence). The CDR3 sequence is 14 residues long. V was shortened by 5 bases and J by 0 bases, with 12 bases between the two germline ends. The CDR3 nucleotides are TGCAGTGCTTCCTGGACCGGGAGCACAGATACGCAGTATTTT. Its protein product is CSASWTGSTDTQYF.

The chain joins TRBV7-8 to TRBJ1-1, with 8 bases fitting TRBD1. This CDR3 has 14 residues. J gave up 5 bases and V 5 bases, and 7 bases lay outside the gene matches. The germline V gene encodes CDR1 SGHVS and CDR2 FQNEAQ. The CDR3 region has the DNA TGTGCCAGCAGCCGGGCACAGGGGGTGACTGAAGCTTTCTTT. Translation: CASSRAQGVTEAFF.